This TCR beta chain was recovered during a study of neoadjuvant anti-PD-1 for oral cavity cancer. In the study overall: Patients mostly received three to four biweekly nivolumab doses at 3 mg/kg before surgery.

This sample's time point: after neoadjuvant nivolumab, at surgical resection. Stage II-IVA oral cavity squamous cell carcinoma was new and untreated by systemic or radiation therapy. Blood cells were analyzed directly, without culture or expansion. With respect to this clone: The antigen is undetermined.

Method: immunoSEQ multiplex PCR; TCRdb's copy keeps in-frame clones and lacks some. The data show roughly 14,000 clones, about 76% seen once. There are 16 residues in the CDR3. Germline CDR1 and CDR2: MNHEY and SMNVEV (reference sequence). V lost 6 bases to trimming and J lost 0 bases; unmatched junction nucleotides: 8. General observations from the study: Higher pretreatment blood Treg/Th17 ratios correlated with higher pretreatment blood and lower post-treatment tumor TCRbeta clonality.

The chain employs TRBV27 and TRBJ1-5; 7 bases match TRBD1. The sample in question was PBMCs, obtained after nivolumab (anti-PD-1) treatment. The sequence came from a person between 40 and 80 years old with oral cavity squamous cell carcinoma. CDR3 DNA sequence: TGTGCCAGCAGCCTGGGACAGCCAAATAGCAATCAGCCCCAGCATTTT. Translation: CASSLGQPNSNQPQHF.